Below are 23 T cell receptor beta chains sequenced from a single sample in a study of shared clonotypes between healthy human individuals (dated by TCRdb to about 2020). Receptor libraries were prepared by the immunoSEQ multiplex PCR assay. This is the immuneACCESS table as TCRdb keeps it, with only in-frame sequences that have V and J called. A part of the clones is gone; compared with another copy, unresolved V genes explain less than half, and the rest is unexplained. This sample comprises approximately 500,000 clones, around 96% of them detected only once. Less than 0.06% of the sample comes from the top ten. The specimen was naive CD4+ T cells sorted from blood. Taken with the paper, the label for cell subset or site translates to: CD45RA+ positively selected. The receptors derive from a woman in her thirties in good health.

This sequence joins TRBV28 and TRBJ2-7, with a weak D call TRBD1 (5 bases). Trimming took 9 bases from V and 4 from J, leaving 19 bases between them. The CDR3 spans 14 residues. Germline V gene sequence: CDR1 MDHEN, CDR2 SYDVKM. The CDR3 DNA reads TGTGCCAGAGAGAGACAGACTCTCCCTTACGAGCAGTACTTC. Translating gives CARERQTLPYEQYF.

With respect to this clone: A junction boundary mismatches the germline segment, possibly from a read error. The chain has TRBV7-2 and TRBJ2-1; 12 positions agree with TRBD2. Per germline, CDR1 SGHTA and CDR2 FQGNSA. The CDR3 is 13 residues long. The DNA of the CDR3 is TGTGCCAGCAGCCTAGCGGGAGGGAATGAGCAGTTCTTC. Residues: CASSLAGGNEQFF. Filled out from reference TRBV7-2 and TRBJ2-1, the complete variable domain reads GAGVSQSPSNKVTEKGKDVELRCDPISGHTALYWYRQSLGQGLEFLIYFQGNSAPDKSGLPSDRFSAERTGGSVSTLTIQRTQQEDSAVYLCASSLAGGNEQFFGPGTRLTVL.

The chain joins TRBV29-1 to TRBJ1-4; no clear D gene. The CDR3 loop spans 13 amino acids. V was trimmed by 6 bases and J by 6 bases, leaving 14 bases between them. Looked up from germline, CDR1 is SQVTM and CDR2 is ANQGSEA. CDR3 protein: CSVVGIVDEKLFF. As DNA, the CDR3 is TGCAGCGTGGTTGGGATAGTAGATGAAAAACTGTTTTTT.

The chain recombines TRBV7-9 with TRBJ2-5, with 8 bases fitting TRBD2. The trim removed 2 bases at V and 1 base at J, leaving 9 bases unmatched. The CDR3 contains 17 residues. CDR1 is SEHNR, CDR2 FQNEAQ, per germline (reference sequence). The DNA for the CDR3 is TGTGCCAGCAGCTTACAACTAGCGGACTGGTCCCAAGAGACCCAGTACTTC. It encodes CASSLQLADWSQETQYF.

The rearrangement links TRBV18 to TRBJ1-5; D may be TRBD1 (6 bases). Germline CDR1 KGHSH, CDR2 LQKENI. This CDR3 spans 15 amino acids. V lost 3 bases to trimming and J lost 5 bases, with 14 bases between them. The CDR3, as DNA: TGTGCCAGCTCACCCGGAAGGGGGGCGGATCAGCCCCAGCATTTT. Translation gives CASSPGRGADQPQHF.

CDR3 bases: TGTGCCACCCGCAGTACCAGTAATGAGCAGTTCTTC. This sequence encodes CATRSTSNEQFF. The V and J genes are TRBV10-3 and TRBJ2-1; D gene ambiguous. The CDR3 spans 12 residues. Per germline, CDR1 ENHRY and CDR2 SYGVKD. Trimming removed 10 bases from V and 7 bases from J, with 14 bases in between.

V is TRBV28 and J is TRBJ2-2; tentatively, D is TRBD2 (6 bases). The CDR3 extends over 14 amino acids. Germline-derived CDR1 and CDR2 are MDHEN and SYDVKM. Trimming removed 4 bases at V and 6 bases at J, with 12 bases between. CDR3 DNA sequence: TGTGCCAGCAGTTGGGGGGTCCCCCCCGGGGAGCTGTTTTTT. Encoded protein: CASSWGVPPGELFF.

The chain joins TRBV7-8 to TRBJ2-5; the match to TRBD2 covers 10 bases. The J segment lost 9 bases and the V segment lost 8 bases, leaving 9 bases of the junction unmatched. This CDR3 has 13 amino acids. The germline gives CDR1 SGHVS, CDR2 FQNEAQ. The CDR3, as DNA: TGTGCCAGCGGCACTAGCGGGAACAGGGCCCAGTACTTC. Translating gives CASGTSGNRAQYF. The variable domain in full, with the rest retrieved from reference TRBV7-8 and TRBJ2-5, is GAGVSQSPRYKVAKRGQDVALRCDPISGHVSLFWYQQALGQGPEFLTYFQNEAQLDKSGLPSDRFFAERPEGSVSTLKIQRTQQEDSAVYLCASGTSGNRAQYFGPGTRLLVL.

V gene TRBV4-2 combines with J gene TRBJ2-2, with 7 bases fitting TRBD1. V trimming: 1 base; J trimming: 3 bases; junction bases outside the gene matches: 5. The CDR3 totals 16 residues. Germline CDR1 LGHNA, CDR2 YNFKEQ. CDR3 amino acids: CASSQGQGPDTGELFF. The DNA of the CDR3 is TGTGCCAGCAGCCAAGGACAGGGCCCCGACACCGGGGAGCTGTTTTTT.

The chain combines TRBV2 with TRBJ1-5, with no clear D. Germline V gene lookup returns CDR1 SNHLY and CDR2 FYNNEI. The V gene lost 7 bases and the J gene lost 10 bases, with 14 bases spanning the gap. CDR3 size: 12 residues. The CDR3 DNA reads TGTGCCAGCAAGGCAGGCGCTCTCCCCCAGCATTTT. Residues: CASKAGALPQHF.

CDR3 DNA sequence: TGTGCCAGCAGCGGCTCATCCGGGACAGGGTACTACGAGCAGTACTTC. Its protein is CASSGSSGTGYYEQYF. V usage is TRBV7-6 and J usage is TRBJ2-7; the match to TRBD1 covers 9 bases. The CDR3 extends over 16 amino acids. J was trimmed by 3 bases and V by 5 bases; bases with no gene match: 11. Germline assignment: CDR1 SGHVS and CDR2 FNYEAQ.

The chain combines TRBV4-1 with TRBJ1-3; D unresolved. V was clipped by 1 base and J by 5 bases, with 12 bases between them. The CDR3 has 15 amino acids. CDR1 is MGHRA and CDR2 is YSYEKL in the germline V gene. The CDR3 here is CASSQVQDQRNTIYF. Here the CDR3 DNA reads TGCGCCAGCAGCCAAGTGCAGGACCAAAGAAACACCATATATTTT.

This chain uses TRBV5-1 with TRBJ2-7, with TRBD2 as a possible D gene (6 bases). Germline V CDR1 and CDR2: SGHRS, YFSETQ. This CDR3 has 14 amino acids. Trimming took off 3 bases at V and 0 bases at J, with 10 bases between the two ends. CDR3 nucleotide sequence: TGCGCCAGCAGCTCATCGGGGGACTCCTACGAGCAGTACTTC. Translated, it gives CASSSSGDSYEQYF.

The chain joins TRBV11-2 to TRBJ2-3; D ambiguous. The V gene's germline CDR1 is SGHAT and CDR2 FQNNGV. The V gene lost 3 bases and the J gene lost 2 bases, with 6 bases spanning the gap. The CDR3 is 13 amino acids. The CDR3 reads CASSFSTTDTQYF. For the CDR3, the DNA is TGTGCCAGCAGCTTCAGTACCACAGATACGCAGTATTTT.

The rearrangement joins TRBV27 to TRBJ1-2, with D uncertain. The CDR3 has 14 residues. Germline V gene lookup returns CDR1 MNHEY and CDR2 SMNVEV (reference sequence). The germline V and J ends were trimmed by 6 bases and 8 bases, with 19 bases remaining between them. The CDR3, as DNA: TGTGCCAGCAGCCCGTGGTCAGGCCGGGTAGGCTACACCTTC. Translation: CASSPWSGRVGYTF.

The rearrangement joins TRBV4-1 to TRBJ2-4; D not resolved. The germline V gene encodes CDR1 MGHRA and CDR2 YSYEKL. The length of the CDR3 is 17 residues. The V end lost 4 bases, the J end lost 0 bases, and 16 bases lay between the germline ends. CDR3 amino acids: CASSRYMATLAKNIQYF. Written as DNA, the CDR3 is TGCGCCAGCAGCCGCTACATGGCGACGCTAGCCAAAAACATTCAGTACTTC.

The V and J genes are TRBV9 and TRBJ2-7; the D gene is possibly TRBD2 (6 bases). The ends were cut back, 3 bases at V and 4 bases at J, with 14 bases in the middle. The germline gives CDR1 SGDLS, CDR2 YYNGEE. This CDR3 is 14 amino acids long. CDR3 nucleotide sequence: TGTGCCAGCAGCGCTGGGGGGATTTGGTACGAGCAGTACTTC. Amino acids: CASSAGGIWYEQYF.

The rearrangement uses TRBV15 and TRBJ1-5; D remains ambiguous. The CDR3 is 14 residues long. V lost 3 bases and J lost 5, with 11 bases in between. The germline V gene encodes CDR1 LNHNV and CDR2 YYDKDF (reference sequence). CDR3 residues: CATSSGLKDQPQHF. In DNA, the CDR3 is TGTGCCACCAGCAGTGGGCTTAAGGATCAGCCCCAGCATTTT.

The CDR3 bases are TGTGCCAGCAGTGCCCGGGACAACAATCAGCCCCAGCATTTT. Amino acid sequence: CASSARDNNQPQHF. J is TRBJ1-5 and V is TRBV6-1; D is perhaps TRBD1 (6 bases). Germline loops: CDR1 MNHNS, CDR2 SASEGT. The germline V and J ends were trimmed by 4 bases and 3 bases, with 10 bases remaining between them. This CDR3 spans 14 amino acids.

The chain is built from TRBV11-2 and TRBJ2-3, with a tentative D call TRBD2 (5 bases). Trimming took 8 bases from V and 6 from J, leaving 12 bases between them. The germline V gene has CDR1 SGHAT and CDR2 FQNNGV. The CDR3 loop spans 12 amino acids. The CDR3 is CASLGSGDTQYF. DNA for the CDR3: TGTGCCAGCCTGGGGTCGGGGGATACGCAGTATTTT.

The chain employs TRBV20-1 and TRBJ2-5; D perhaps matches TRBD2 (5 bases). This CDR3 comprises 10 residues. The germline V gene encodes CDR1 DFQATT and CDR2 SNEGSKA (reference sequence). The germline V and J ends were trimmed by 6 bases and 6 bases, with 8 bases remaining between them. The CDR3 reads CSADYKTQYF. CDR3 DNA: TGCAGTGCCGACTATAAGACCCAGTACTTC.

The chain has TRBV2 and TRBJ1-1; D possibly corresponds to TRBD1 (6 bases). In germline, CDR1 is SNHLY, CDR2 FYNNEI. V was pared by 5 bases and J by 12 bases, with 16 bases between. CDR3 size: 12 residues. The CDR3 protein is CASSTALQGPFF. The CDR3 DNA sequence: TGTGCCAGCAGTACTGCCCTACAGGGCCCTTTCTTT.

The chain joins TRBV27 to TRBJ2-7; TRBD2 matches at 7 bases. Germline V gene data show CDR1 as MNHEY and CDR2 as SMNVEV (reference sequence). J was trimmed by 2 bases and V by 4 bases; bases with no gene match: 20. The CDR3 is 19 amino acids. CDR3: CASSYRVRPTSALTYEQYF. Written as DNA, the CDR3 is TGTGCCAGCAGTTATCGGGTCAGACCAACTAGCGCCCTTACCTACGAGCAGTACTTC.